This T cell receptor (beta chain) was recorded in a study of T cells after posttransplantation cyclophosphamide. Findings and limits, study-wide: Blood and skin or GI T cell repertoires showed limited TRB overlap.

Remarks on this clone: Its cognate antigen is unknown.

Using immunoSEQ multiplex PCR, the repertoire was profiled, and TCRdb retains in-frame clones only, with some absent. The data hold roughly 3,600 clones, with 68% observed a single time. Looked up from germline, CDR1 is MNHNY and CDR2 is SVGAGI (reference sequence). V trimming: 9 bases; J trimming: 7 bases; junction bases outside the gene matches: 5. The CDR3 extends over 12 amino acids. The TCR was taken from a man between 45 and 60 years old. Sequencing was carried out using memory CD8+ T cells sorted from blood. J is TRBJ2-2 and V is TRBV6-6; 7 bases are shared with TRBD1. For the CDR3, the DNA is TGTGCCAGGAAGGACAGGAACGGGGAGCTGTTTTTT. It specifies CARKDRNGELFF.